Sequencing of this T cell receptor beta chain was carried out in a study of T-cell reconstitution after alpha-beta-depleted transplantation in children. This clonotype was seen repeatedly, ten times or more. It was with unique molecular identifiers that the TCRbeta library was prepared. TCRdb independently ran MiXCR on the PCR reads; one entry per CDR3 protein. The repertoire consists of around 500,000 distinct CDR3 sequences, with 20% to 25% occurring once and the leading ten covering roughly 13%. Germline CDR1 MNHEY, CDR2 SVGAGI. The CDR3 is 16 amino acids. The V gene end was trimmed by 4 bases and the J gene end by 5 bases; junction bases not matched to a gene: 8.

The sequence came from a boy younger than two who had a stem cell transplant for acute myeloid leukemia, so the T cells may come from the graft donor. The rearrangement joins TRBV6-5 to TRBJ2-1; 10 positions agree with TRBD2. Sequenced material: PBMCs, mostly from graft donor cells, taken 360 days after TCRalphabeta/CD19-depleted stem cell transplant. The CDR3 nucleotides read TGTGCCAGCAGTTCTCCTAGCGGGAGCAACCACAATGAGCAGTTCTTC. Translation gives CASSSPSGSNHNEQFF.